The next 30 T cell receptor beta chains were all read from a single sample in a study of T-cell memory formation after mild COVID-19. TCRdb re-called the 5' RACE reads with MiXCR, one entry per CDR3 protein. The table records around 470,000 distinct CDR3 sequences, 20% of them present only once. What was sequenced was PBMCs or a T cell subset sorted from them (not recorded which). These receptors were taken from an adult woman who had mild COVID-19 (a few samples of this study predate the infection). Cell type and time point are not known.

This clonotype appeared a few times. The chain uses TRBV12-3 or TRBV12-4 and TRBJ2-5; D is unresolved. The CDR3 extends over 12 amino acids. V was cut by 3 bases and J by 5 bases, with 7 bases left in between. The CDR3 spells CASSFNKETQYF. DNA of the CDR3: TGTGCCAGCAGTTTTAATAAGGAGACCCAGTACTTC.

This clonotype occurred a few times. V usage is TRBV7-3 and J usage is TRBJ2-4, with D tentatively TRBD1 or TRBD2 (5 bases each). Trimming removed 5 bases from V and 9 bases from J, with 17 bases in between. The CDR3 spans 14 residues. Per the germline V gene, CDR1 is SGHTA and CDR2 is FQGTGA. This CDR3 reads CASSRGLGESIQYF. The CDR3 DNA is TGTGCCAGCAGCCGTGGTTTGGGGGAAAGCATTCAGTACTTC.

There are many counts of this clonotype. The chain joins TRBV2 to TRBJ2-3; tentatively, D is TRBD1 (6 bases). Trimming took 6 bases from V and 2 from J, leaving 18 bases between them. This CDR3 has 16 amino acids. The V gene's germline CDR1 is SNHLY and CDR2 FYNNEI. The CDR3, as DNA: TGTGCCAGCAGCGAGGGATCCGGGACAAACACAGATACGCAGTATTTT. It encodes CASSEGSGTNTDTQYF.

The chain couples TRBV25-1 to TRBJ1-2, with D unclear. Trimming removed 2 bases at V and 3 bases at J, with 13 bases between. Per the germline V gene, CDR1 is MGHDK and CDR2 is SYGVNS. The CDR3 has 15 amino acids. As DNA, the CDR3 is TGTGCCAGCAGTGAAGTCGGAGGGCAGGACTATGGCTACACCTTC. It encodes CASSEVGGQDYGYTF.

The rearrangement joins TRBV30 to TRBJ1-5; D is uncertain. This CDR3 spans 15 amino acids. V was trimmed by 2 bases and J by 4 bases, leaving 15 bases between them. CDR1 and CDR2 (germline): GTSNPN, SVGIG (reference sequence). The CDR3 sequence is CAWSTAGPFNQPQHF. The CDR3 DNA follows: TGTGCCTGGAGTACAGCCGGACCGTTTAATCAGCCCCAGCATTTT.

This clonotype was found a few times. The CDR3 reads CASSPRGQTQYF. The DNA for the CDR3 is TGTGCCAGCAGCCCTCGGGGACAGACCCAGTACTTC. V gene TRBV9 combines with J gene TRBJ2-5; D tentatively reads TRBD1 or TRBD2 (5 bases each). Trimming took 4 bases from V and 6 from J, leaving 10 bases between them. The CDR3 runs to 12 residues. CDR1 and CDR2 (germline): SGDLS, YYNGEE.

The chain is built from TRBV11-2 and TRBJ1-2, with a tentative D call TRBD1 (6 bases). Trimming stripped 0 bases from V and 6 bases from J, with 17 bases between. The length of the CDR3 is 16 residues. Germline V gene data show CDR1 as SGHAT and CDR2 as FQNNGV. DNA of the CDR3: TGTGCCAGCAGCTTAGACCCCGCGGGGGGCCCTCATGGCTACACCTTC. Encoded protein: CASSLDPAGGPHGYTF.

The CDR3 protein is CATSDGTDYSNQPQHF. The CDR3 DNA reads as TGTGCCACCAGTGATGGGACAGATTATAGCAATCAGCCCCAGCATTTT. This chain joins TRBV24-1 and TRBJ1-5, with 7 bases identical to TRBD1. Trimming cost V 3 bases and J 0 bases; bases outside gene matches: 4. The CDR3 covers 16 residues. Germline lookup yields CDR1 KGHDR and CDR2 SFDVKD.

This sequence joins TRBV27 and TRBJ1-2; 7 bases match TRBD1. CDR3 length: 14 amino acids. CDR1 is MNHEY and CDR2 is SMNVEV in the germline V gene (reference sequence). V was clipped by 6 bases and J by 0 bases; unmatched bases: 4. This CDR3 reads CASRPGQPNYGYTF. CDR3 DNA: TGTGCCAGCAGGCCGGGACAGCCTAACTATGGCTACACCTTC.

This clonotype was detected only a few times. This chain links TRBV5-1 with TRBJ1-1, with 8 bases lining up with TRBD1. The V gene's germline CDR1 is SGHRS and CDR2 YFSETQ. The CDR3 contains 15 residues. V lost 2 bases, J lost 4 bases, and 7 bases stayed unmatched. CDR3 sequence reads: CASSLLQGGSTEAFF. CDR3 nucleotide sequence: TGCGCCAGCAGCTTACTACAGGGGGGAAGCACTGAAGCTTTCTTT.

The rearrangement joins TRBV5-1 to TRBJ2-3; 10 bases align to TRBD2. With 3 bases clipped from V and 3 bases from J, the junction kept 4 bases outside the gene matches. The germline V gene has CDR1 SGHRS and CDR2 YFSETQ. The CDR3 runs 15 residues. As DNA, the CDR3 is TGCGCCAGCAGCTGGGGGGGACTAGCGACAGATACGCAGTATTTT. Translation gives CASSWGGLATDTQYF.

This chain joins TRBV2 and TRBJ2-3; D not resolved. The CDR3 runs to 13 residues. Deletions cut 1 base from V and 7 bases from J, with 9 bases between. From germline, CDR1 is SNHLY and CDR2 FYNNEI. The CDR3 is CASSEEPRNTQYF. In nucleotides, the CDR3 is TGTGCCAGCAGTGAAGAACCGCGGAATACGCAGTATTTT.

This clonotype has just a few counts. This chain joins TRBV6-5 and TRBJ1-1, with 8 bases identical to TRBD1. The CDR3 is 11 amino acids. V dropped 6 bases and J dropped 10; count of bases not matched to a gene: 4. The germline gives CDR1 MNHEY, CDR2 SVGAGI. CDR3 DNA sequence: TGTGCCAGCAGACGACAGGGGAGAGCTTTCTTT. Its translation is CASRRQGRAFF.

This clonotype was detected a few times. This rearrangement joins TRBV3-1 to TRBJ2-5; 9 nucleotides match TRBD2. Looked up from germline, CDR1 is LGHDT and CDR2 is YNNKEL (reference sequence). Trimming removed 4 bases from V and 4 bases from J; junction bases left unmatched: 4. The CDR3 contains 14 residues. The CDR3 here is CASSPRAGGETQYF. CDR3 in DNA: TGTGCCAGCAGCCCCAGAGCGGGGGGAGAGACCCAGTACTTC.

The chain employs TRBV19 and TRBJ2-7, with D unclear. Between the trimmed V and J ends, which lost 4 bases and 0 bases, there was a span of 10 bases. Germline CDR1 and CDR2: LNHDA and SQIVND (reference sequence). This CDR3 has 14 amino acids. CDR3 DNA sequence: TGTGCCAGTAGTAGTCAGACGAGCTCCTACGAGCAGTACTTC. It is translated as CASSSQTSSYEQYF.

J is TRBJ1-5 and V is TRBV12-3 or TRBV12-4, with D possibly matching TRBD1 (6 bases). Trimming stripped 6 bases from V and 8 bases from J, with 14 bases between. The CDR3 has 13 amino acids. For the CDR3, the DNA is TGTGCCAGCAGCCTACAGGGTTCAAAGCCCCAGCATTTT. Translated: CASSLQGSKPQHF.

This clonotype came up a few times. The chain has TRBV7-2 and TRBJ2-5, with a possible D match to TRBD2 (5 bases). The CDR3 is 13 residues long. Germline-derived CDR1 and CDR2 are SGHTA and FQGNSA. Between the trimmed V and J ends, which lost 5 bases and 6 bases, there was a span of 13 bases. The CDR3: CASSPTSSQTQYF. DNA of the CDR3: TGTGCCAGCAGCCCTACTAGTTCACAGACCCAGTACTTC.

This clonotype appeared many times. The rearrangement uses TRBV7-9 and TRBJ2-7; 8 nucleotides match TRBD1. Germline values: CDR1 SEHNR, CDR2 FQNEAQ (reference sequence). The CDR3 sequence is 14 residues long. V dropped 5 bases and J dropped 6; count of bases not matched to a gene: 9. CDR3 sequence: CASSPGQGFSEQYF. Written as DNA, the CDR3 is TGTGCCAGCAGCCCAGGACAGGGCTTCAGCGAGCAGTACTTC.

The chain combines TRBV24-1 with TRBJ2-5; 8 nucleotides agree with TRBD1. J lost 4 bases, V lost 3 bases, and 9 bases had no gene match. The CDR3 extends over 16 amino acids. Germline V gene sequence: CDR1 KGHDR, CDR2 SFDVKD. The chain's CDR3 is CATSDPRTGKGETQYF. The DNA for the CDR3 is TGTGCCACCAGTGATCCCCGGACAGGGAAGGGAGAGACCCAGTACTTC.

This clonotype was detected a few times. The rearrangement uses TRBV29-1 and TRBJ2-7; D gene unclear. Trimming took 4 bases from V and 3 from J, leaving 7 bases between them. The CDR3 totals 11 residues. Per the germline V gene, CDR1 is SQVTM and CDR2 is ANQGSEA. CDR3 protein: CSVGTDYEQYF. In DNA form, the CDR3 reads TGCAGCGTTGGGACCGACTACGAGCAGTACTTC.

The chain recombines TRBV7-9 with TRBJ2-3, with D possibly being TRBD1 (5 bases). CDR1 is SEHNR and CDR2 is FQNEAQ in the germline V gene (reference sequence). The CDR3 has 14 amino acids. The V and J ends lost 7 bases and 2 bases respectively, with 13 bases between them. DNA for the CDR3: TGTGCCAGCATCCGAGACAGCCTCACAGATACGCAGTATTTT. Translating gives CASIRDSLTDTQYF.

The V and J genes are TRBV29-1 and TRBJ1-1; D not certain. V lost 3 bases and J lost 5, with 7 bases in between. CDR3 length: 11 residues. CDR1 SQVTM and CDR2 ANQGSEA come from the germline V gene. The CDR3 here is CSVESQTEAFF. The DNA of the CDR3 is TGCAGCGTTGAGTCTCAGACTGAAGCTTTCTTT.

The V call is TRBV7-9, the J call TRBJ1-1, with 8 bases fitting TRBD1. The CDR3 is 14 residues long. CDR1 is SEHNR, CDR2 FQNEAQ, per germline (reference sequence). V lost 5 bases and J lost 4; bases outside the gene matches: 6. CDR3 in DNA: TGTGCCAGCAGCCATGGACAGGGTTTCACTGAAGCTTTCTTT. It is translated as CASSHGQGFTEAFF.

This clonotype was found many times. The chain couples TRBV5-1 to TRBJ2-1; 7 bases are shared with TRBD2. V gave up 4 bases and J gave up 4 bases; unmatched junction bases: 5. The germline V gene encodes CDR1 SGHRS and CDR2 YFSETQ. This CDR3 contains 14 residues. The CDR3 sequence: CASSPDSGYNEQFF. CDR3 sequence (DNA): TGCGCCAGCAGCCCCGATAGCGGGTACAATGAGCAGTTCTTC. The full variable domain, rest sourced from reference TRBV5-1 and TRBJ2-1, is KAGVTQTPRYLIKTRGQQVTLSCSPISGHRSVSWYQQTPGQGLQFLFEYFSETQRNKGNFPGRFSGRQFSNSRSEMNVSTLELGDSALYLCASSPDSGYNEQFFGPGTRLTVL.

CDR3 coding DNA: TGTGCCACCCGCTTTACTAGCGGAGACTACAATGAGCAGTTCTTC. Its translation: CATRFTSGDYNEQFF. The chain links TRBV6-5 to TRBJ2-1; TRBD2 matches 8 bases. The ends lost 10 bases at V and 3 bases at J; junction bases unmatched: 11. This CDR3 has 15 amino acids. Germline loops: CDR1 MNHEY, CDR2 SVGAGI.

The chain combines TRBV11-2 with TRBJ2-7; 7 bases map to TRBD2. There are 17 residues in the CDR3. Germline V gives CDR1 SGHAT, CDR2 FQNNGV. V shed 0 bases, J shed 3 bases, and the junction held 11 bases outside the gene matches. This CDR3 is CASSLEWQGGLDYEQYF. The CDR3 region has the DNA TGTGCCAGCAGCTTAGAATGGCAGGGAGGGCTCGACTACGAGCAGTACTTC.

Only a few counts were recorded for this clonotype. The J gene is TRBJ2-7, the V gene TRBV10-3; 9 nucleotides match TRBD1. Germline V gene sequence: CDR1 ENHRY, CDR2 SYGVKD. The V segment lost 6 bases and the J segment 3 bases; nucleotides outside the gene matches: 9. The CDR3 sequence is 15 residues long. In nucleotides, the CDR3 is TGTGCCATCAGCAGACTAAGACAGGGGGACTACGAGCAGTACTTC. Protein sequence: CAISRLRQGDYEQYF.

The chain uses TRBV7-3 and TRBJ2-7; 9 positions match TRBD1. The germline CDR1 and CDR2 sequences are SGHTA and FQGTGA. This CDR3 spans 13 amino acids. The junction had 3 bases not matched to a gene; V was cut back by 3 bases and J by 6 bases. The CDR3 region is CASSLGQGFEQYF. In DNA form, the CDR3 reads TGTGCCAGCAGCTTGGGACAGGGCTTCGAGCAGTACTTC.

This clonotype was seen a handful of times. The chain recombines TRBV12-3 or TRBV12-4 with TRBJ2-1; 9 bases fit TRBD2. V shed 1 base, J shed 7 bases, and the junction held 2 bases outside the gene matches. This CDR3 is 14 amino acids long. CDR3 nucleotides: TGTGCCAGCAGTTTAGGGGCGGGAGGGAATGAGCAGTTCTTC. Amino acid sequence: CASSLGAGGNEQFF.

At least ten counts were recorded for this clonotype. This chain uses TRBV7-9 with TRBJ2-1, with 7 bases that match TRBD1. The J segment lost 9 bases and the V segment lost 2 bases, leaving 7 bases of the junction unmatched. The CDR3 runs 14 residues. Germline-derived CDR1 and CDR2 are SEHNR and FQNEAQ (reference sequence). The CDR3: CASSLPGTDGEQFF. CDR3 DNA: TGTGCCAGCAGCTTACCCGGGACAGACGGTGAGCAGTTCTTC.